This T cell receptor (beta chain) comes out of a study of blood T cell repertoires in COVID-19. The V gene's germline CDR1 is SGHTA and CDR2 FQGNSA. V gave up 4 bases and J gave up 6 bases; unmatched junction bases: 5. The CDR3 has 15 residues. Measured with immunoSEQ multiplex PCR; TCRdb has only the in-frame clones, and not every one. The data show approximately 97,000 clones, around 85% seen once. This receptor was obtained from an elderly man with acute or convalescent COVID-19. The specimen sequenced was peripheral blood. The gene calls are TRBV7-2 and TRBJ1-4; 10 bases are shared with TRBD1. Written as DNA, the CDR3 is TGTGCCAGCAGCTCCTCCGGGACAGGGGATGAAAAACTGTTTTTT. It specifies CASSSSGTGDEKLFF.